The 27 T cell receptor beta chains below come from one sample, sequenced in a study of OX40 agonist ivuxolimab in advanced cancers. Profiled with immunoSEQ multiplex PCR; TCRdb holds only in-frame clones, not every one. Among tens of thousands of clones listed, under 95% were seen once. The sequenced sample was CD4+ or CD8+ T cells sorted from blood, obtained in a trial of the OX40 agonist ivuxolimab. The receptors come from an adult with an advanced solid tumor such as melanoma, head and neck, liver or kidney cancer.

The rearrangement links TRBV5-1 to TRBJ2-3, with D perhaps matching TRBD2 (6 bases). Trimming left V 4 bases short and J 1 base short, with 13 bases between. The CDR3 loop spans 15 amino acids. Germline CDR1 is SGHRS and CDR2 is YFSETQ. CDR3 loop: CASSATSSGTDTQYF. The DNA of the CDR3 is TGCGCCAGCAGCGCCACTAGCTCTGGCACAGATACGCAGTATTTT.

The gene calls are TRBV7-8 and TRBJ2-1, with a tentative D call TRBD2 (5 bases). Germline values: CDR1 SGHVS, CDR2 FQNEAQ. The germline V and J ends were trimmed by 2 bases and 0 bases, with 11 bases remaining between them. The CDR3 consists of 16 residues. CDR3 in DNA: TGTGCCAGCAGCTTACGGACTTGGAGCTCCTACAATGAGCAGTTCTTC. Amino acids: CASSLRTWSSYNEQFF.

The chain carries TRBV6-5 and TRBJ2-7, with 12 nucleotides matching TRBD1. V was clipped by 3 bases and J by 4 bases; unmatched bases: 4. CDR3 length: 15 residues. Germline CDR1 MNHEY, CDR2 SVGAGI. CDR3 residues: CASSYSGQGAYEQYF. The CDR3 coding sequence is TGTGCCAGCAGTTATTCGGGACAGGGGGCTTACGAGCAGTACTTC.

CDR3 nucleotides: TGTGCCAGCTCACTAGGGGGAAGCTCCTACAATGAGCAGTTCTTC. It yields the protein CASSLGGSSYNEQFF. The rearrangement uses TRBV18 and TRBJ2-1; TRBD1 is a possible D gene (6 bases). Germline V gene lookup returns CDR1 KGHSH and CDR2 LQKENI. Trimming removed 4 bases at V and 0 bases at J, with 10 bases between. The CDR3 sequence is 15 residues long.

The CDR3 loop is CASSLGGASGGQFSNTQYF. CDR3 coding DNA: TGTGCCAGCAGCTTGGGGGGCGCTAGCGGGGGCCAATTTTCAAATACGCAGTATTTT. The V call is TRBV5-4, the J call TRBJ2-3, with TRBD2 matching 10 bases. Germline V lookup: CDR1 SGHNT, CDR2 YYREEE (reference sequence). There are 19 residues in the CDR3. Unmatched junction bases numbered 17, after V lost 0 bases and J lost 7 bases.

This chain connects TRBV30 to TRBJ1-6; D unclear. V gave up 4 bases and J gave up 9 bases, with 13 bases separating them. The CDR3 spans 13 residues. Germline V gene data show CDR1 as GTSNPN and CDR2 as SVGIG (reference sequence). CDR3 protein: CAWTNGNGSPLHF. For the CDR3, the DNA is TGTGCCTGGACGAACGGAAATGGTTCACCCCTCCACTTT.

The rearrangement links TRBV27 to TRBJ1-6; 10 bases are a match to TRBD1. The CDR3 spans 14 residues. Germline V gene sequence: CDR1 MNHEY, CDR2 SMNVEV (reference sequence). V was pared by 5 bases and J by 10 bases, with 5 bases of the junction left unmatched. CDR3 loop: CASSRTGGESPLHF. CDR3 nucleotide sequence: TGTGCCAGCAGTCGGACAGGGGGGGAGTCACCCCTCCACTTT.

This chain links TRBV29-1 with TRBJ1-4; 10 bases fit TRBD1. Per germline, CDR1 SQVTM and CDR2 ANQGSEA. The CDR3 length is 15 residues. Trimming cost V 4 bases and J 3 bases; bases outside gene matches: 5. CDR3 in DNA: TGCAGCGTTGGGGGACAGGGGAGCGCTAATGAAAAACTGTTTTTT. Translation gives CSVGGQGSANEKLFF.

The chain has TRBV20-1 and TRBJ1-1; D is ambiguous. The V gene's germline CDR1 is DFQATT and CDR2 SNEGSKA (reference sequence). Trimming stripped 6 bases from V and 1 base from J, with 6 bases between. The CDR3 has 11 residues. This CDR3 is CSAVANTEAFF. The CDR3 bases are TGCAGTGCAGTCGCGAACACTGAAGCTTTCTTT.

The chain links TRBV5-1 to TRBJ2-5; D possibly corresponds to TRBD1 (5 bases). Germline V gene sequence: CDR1 SGHRS, CDR2 YFSETQ. Trimming removed 2 bases from V and 5 bases from J, with 10 bases in between. This CDR3 is built from 13 residues. CDR3 nucleotide sequence: TGCGCCAGCAGCTTACAGGATTGGGAGACCCAGTACTTC. Translating gives CASSLQDWETQYF.

This sequence joins TRBV6-6 and TRBJ2-7, with TRBD2 identical over 9 bases. This CDR3 region has 15 residues. V shed 5 bases, J shed 1 base, and the junction held 6 bases outside the gene matches. Per germline, CDR1 MNHNY and CDR2 SVGAGI (reference sequence). The CDR3 sequence: CASSQGLAASYEQYF. CDR3 DNA: TGTGCCAGCAGTCAGGGACTAGCAGCTTCCTACGAGCAGTACTTC.

V is TRBV19 and J is TRBJ2-7; D perhaps matches TRBD2 (6 bases). Germline-derived CDR1 and CDR2 are LNHDA and SQIVND (reference sequence). The CDR3 length is 15 residues. V lost 2 bases, J lost 2 bases, and 13 bases lay in between. The CDR3 region has the DNA TGTGCCAGTAGTATACAGGCGGGACCGACCTACGAGCAGTACTTC. The encoded protein is CASSIQAGPTYEQYF.

The CDR3 loop reads CASGGTGAGQPQHF. CDR3 in DNA: TGCGCCAGCGGGGGGACAGGGGCGGGGCAGCCCCAGCATTTT. The chain has TRBV10-2 and TRBJ1-5, with TRBD1 matching over 10 bases. J gave up 7 bases and V 8 bases, and 8 bases lay outside the gene matches. This CDR3 is built from 14 residues. Germline V gene sequence: CDR1 WSHSY, CDR2 SAAADI.

The chain employs TRBV5-1 and TRBJ2-7, with 8 bases fitting TRBD2. From germline, CDR1 is SGHRS and CDR2 YFSETQ. The CDR3 length is 15 residues. After removal of 4 bases from V and 1 base from J, the junction contained 7 bases not matched to a gene. CDR3 in amino acids: CASSPRTSRSYEQYF. CDR3 nucleotide sequence: TGCGCCAGCAGCCCGAGGACTAGCCGGTCCTACGAGCAGTACTTC.

This clone has a single count. The V gene is TRBV18, the J gene TRBJ2-3; 7 bases align to TRBD2. The CDR3 spans 12 residues. Germline CDR1 is KGHSH and CDR2 is LQKENI. The junction had 0 bases not matched to a gene; V was cut back by 6 bases and J by 3 bases. CDR3 residues: CASSRGTDTQYF. For the CDR3, the DNA is TGTGCCAGCTCGCGGGGGACAGATACGCAGTATTTT.

The J gene is TRBJ1-1, the V gene TRBV15, with D unclear. CDR3 length equals 16 residues. V lost 5 bases, J lost 0 bases, and 16 bases lay in between. Germline V gene data show CDR1 as LNHNV and CDR2 as YYDKDF (reference sequence). CDR3 loop: CATSVGSPFLNTEAFF. The CDR3 nucleotides are TGTGCCACCAGCGTCGGGAGTCCGTTCTTGAACACTGAAGCTTTCTTT. Complete variable domain (other parts from reference TRBV15 and TRBJ1-1): DAMVIQNPRYQVTQFGKPVTLSCSQTLNHNVMYWYQQKSSQAPKLLFHYYDKDFNNEADTPDNFQSRRPNTSFCFLDIRSPGLGDTAMYLCATSVGSPFLNTEAFFGQGTRLTVV.

The CDR3 reads CASSYSRSGTEAFF. CDR3 coding DNA: TGTGCCAGCAGTTACTCCAGATCAGGCACTGAAGCTTTCTTT. V usage is TRBV6-5 and J usage is TRBJ1-1; no firm D call. Germline-derived CDR1 and CDR2 are MNHEY and SVGAGI. This CDR3 spans 14 amino acids. V gave up 0 bases and J gave up 4 bases, with 9 bases separating them.

This sequence joins TRBV5-6 and TRBJ1-2, with 7 bases that match TRBD1. Per germline, CDR1 SGHDT and CDR2 YYEEEE. The ends lost 0 bases at V and 3 bases at J; junction bases unmatched: 2. CDR3 size: 14 residues. CDR3: CASSLGQGHYGYTF. The CDR3 bases are TGTGCCAGCAGCTTGGGACAGGGCCACTATGGCTACACCTTC. Using reference TRBV5-6 and TRBJ1-2 for the parts outside the CDR3, the full variable domain is DAGVTQSPTHLIKTRGQQVTLRCSPKSGHDTVSWYQQALGQGPQFIFQYYEEEERQRGNFPDRFSGHQFPNYSSELNVNALLLGDSALYLCASSLGQGHYGYTFGSGTRLTVV.

This rearrangement joins TRBV6-4 to TRBJ2-7, with TRBD2 identical over 9 bases. There are 14 residues in the CDR3. Germline V gene sequence: CDR1 MRHNA, CDR2 SNTAGT. J was trimmed by 6 bases and V by 10 bases; bases with no gene match: 13. The chain's CDR3 is CAIDGTSLLAEQYF. CDR3 coding DNA: TGTGCCATCGATGGGACTAGCCTATTGGCCGAGCAGTACTTC.

This chain links TRBV4-1 with TRBJ1-1, with D uncertain. The V gene's germline CDR1 is MGHRA and CDR2 YSYEKL. The CDR3 runs to 11 residues. Trimming cost V 5 bases and J 6 bases, with 7 bases left between them. The CDR3, as DNA: TGCGCCAGCAGCGGCCGAGCTGAAGCTTTCTTT. The encoded protein is CASSGRAEAFF.

The gene calls are TRBV5-4 and TRBJ2-1, with 8 bases identical to TRBD2. The CDR3 totals 12 residues. The ends lost 3 bases at V and 10 bases at J; junction bases unmatched: 3. Germline CDR1 is SGHNT and CDR2 is YYREEE (reference sequence). CDR3 coding DNA: TGTGCCAGCAGCTCCTTAGCGGGGGAGCAGTTCTTC. Translating gives CASSSLAGEQFF.

This rearrangement joins TRBV7-9 to TRBJ2-3; 8 nucleotides match TRBD2. V lost 5 bases, J lost 3 bases, and 10 bases stayed unmatched. The CDR3 has 16 amino acids. Germline V gives CDR1 SEHNR, CDR2 FQNEAQ (reference sequence). The CDR3 nucleotides are TGTGCCAGCAGCGCACGACTAGCGAGGAGTACAGATACGCAGTATTTT. This translates into CASSARLARSTDTQYF.

The chain carries TRBV5-1 and TRBJ1-1, with a tentative D call TRBD1 (5 bases). Per germline, CDR1 SGHRS and CDR2 YFSETQ. Trimming pared 2 bases from V and 7 bases from J, leaving 15 bases between. CDR3 length: 14 residues. The CDR3 DNA sequence: TGCGCCAGCAGCTTAAGGGGACCCCGTGATGAAGCTTTCTTT. Encoded protein: CASSLRGPRDEAFF.

This clone has just one count. The gene calls are TRBV30 and TRBJ2-7; D gene unclear. V dropped 2 bases and J dropped 1 base, with 6 bases sitting between them. Germline assignment: CDR1 GTSNPN and CDR2 SVGIG (reference sequence). The CDR3 totals 12 residues. The CDR3 protein is CAWSPSSYEQYF. CDR3 nucleotide sequence: TGTGCCTGGAGTCCGAGTTCCTACGAGCAGTACTTC.

Comment on this clone: The sample has other DNA sequences that encode this CDR3 too. The gene calls are TRBV5-1 and TRBJ2-7; possibly TRBD1 for D (6 bases). This CDR3 is 14 amino acids long. In germline, CDR1 is SGHRS, CDR2 YFSETQ. Trimming stripped 0 bases from V and 3 bases from J, with 10 bases between. This CDR3 is CASSLGQAIYEQYF. The CDR3 coding sequence is TGCGCCAGCAGCTTGGGACAGGCCATCTACGAGCAGTACTTC.

The V and J genes are TRBV4-1 and TRBJ1-4; no reliable D call. The germline gives CDR1 MGHRA, CDR2 YSYEKL. CDR3 length equals 15 residues. V lost 1 base and J lost 7, with 13 bases in between. CDR3 amino acids: CASSQGQGLIEKLFF. The CDR3 region has the DNA TGCGCCAGCAGCCAAGGACAAGGTCTGATTGAAAAACTGTTTTTT.

This chain uses TRBV14 with TRBJ2-5; 10 bases are shared with TRBD1. Germline V gene lookup returns CDR1 SGHDN and CDR2 FVKESK. The CDR3 loop spans 15 amino acids. With 4 bases clipped from V and 5 bases from J, the junction kept 7 bases outside the gene matches. The CDR3 loop is CASSPWTGGFETQYF. CDR3 nucleotide sequence: TGTGCCAGCAGCCCCTGGACAGGGGGTTTTGAGACCCAGTACTTC.